A selection of T cell receptor beta chains follows, all from one sample in a study of blood T cell repertoires in COVID-19. Libraries were prepared by immunoSEQ multiplex PCR; TCRdb keeps only in-frame clonotypes and omits some of them. The sample shows tens of thousands of clones, around 93% of them seen only once. Sequences were obtained from peripheral blood. The receptors were sampled from a man aged 45 to 65 with acute or convalescent COVID-19. Both conserved end residues are part of each CDR3. Each record gives: clone size, J gene, D gene, V gene, CDR3 DNA, CDR3 protein. D genes are given only for firm matches. Rows give clone size only sometimes, using once, few, many, or a class for an expanded clone.

.,TRBJ1-5,.,TRBV19,TGTGCCACCGCACCAACCGATTTGCAGAGCAATCAGCCCCAGCATTTT,CATAPTDLQSNQPQHF
.,TRBJ1-3,TRBD1,TRBV6-1,TGTGCCAGCAGTGACAGACAGGGAGGAAACACCATATATTTT,CASSDRQGGNTIYF
few,TRBJ1-1,.,TRBV28,TGTGCCAGCAGTTTCCCGACAGGACTGAACACTGAAGCTTTCTTT,CASSFPTGLNTEAFF
.,TRBJ2-7,TRBD1,TRBV11-3,TGTGCCAGCAGTAAGGGACAGGACTACGAGCAGTACTTC,CASSKGQDYEQYF
.,TRBJ2-7,TRBD1,TRBV23-1,TGCGCCAGCAGCCCGGGACAGGGGCCACCAGGTACCTACGAGCAGTACTTC,CASSPGQGPPGTYEQYF
.,TRBJ1-5,.,TRBV15,TGTGCCACCAGCAGAGCGAGATATAGCAATCAGCCCCAGCATTTT,CATSRARYSNQPQHF
.,TRBJ2-1,TRBD1,TRBV24-1,TGTGCCACCAGCGAGGACAGGGTCGTGGGGGATGAGCAGTTCTTC,CATSEDRVVGDEQFF
.,TRBJ1-2,.,TRBV3-1/TRBV3-2,TGTGCCAGCAGCCCTACAGGGAACTATGGCTACACCTTC,CASSPTGNYGYTF
.,TRBJ2-1,TRBD1,TRBV27,TGTGCCAGCAGTTTACACGACAGGGGCGCTGGGTTCTTC,CASSLHDRGAGFF
.,TRBJ1-1,.,TRBV5-1,TGCGCCAGCAGTTCCCAGGGTGACACTGAAGCTTTCTTT,CASSSQGDTEAFF
.,TRBJ2-3,TRBD1,TRBV5-1,TGCGCCAGCAGGGGACCGGGACAGTCAGATACGCAGTATTTT,CASRGPGQSDTQYF
.,TRBJ1-6,TRBD1,TRBV2,TGTGCCAGCAGTGAGGTCCGGGACAGCAATTCACCCCTCCACTTT,CASSEVRDSNSPLHF
.,TRBJ1-1,.,TRBV3-1/TRBV3-2,TGTGCCAGCAGCCAAAACAGGGAGAATAAGGCTTTCTTT,CASSQNRENKAFF
.,TRBJ1-2,TRBD1,TRBV6-5,TGTGCCAGCAGCTCCTCCGAGACAGGGGTCTATGGCTACACCTTC,CASSSSETGVYGYTF
few,TRBJ1-2,TRBD1,TRBV7-9,TGTGCCAGCAGCTTCCGGGACAGGGGTTTTGACTATGGCTACACCTTC,CASSFRDRGFDYGYTF
.,TRBJ2-5,TRBD1,TRBV4-2,TGTGCCAGCAGCCGGACCGGGACAGAAGAGACCCAGTACTTC,CASSRTGTEETQYF
.,TRBJ2-1,.,TRBV7-3,TGTGCCAGCAGCGCGTCGGTTGTCAATGAGCAGTTCTTC,CASSASVVNEQFF
.,TRBJ1-1,TRBD1,TRBV9,TGTGCCAGCAGAGCTGGAGGGGACAGGCACAGTGAAGCTTTCTTT,CASRAGGDRHSEAFF
.,TRBJ1-5,TRBD1,TRBV24-1,TGTGCCACCAGTGATGGGACAGGGGGACAGCCCCAGCATTTT,CATSDGTGGQPQHF
.,TRBJ2-5,.,TRBV2,TGTGCCAGCAGTGTTTTGCAGAAAAGCGCGTCGACAGGGACGGAGGGGGAGACCCAGTACTTC,CASSVLQKSASTGTEGETQYF
.,TRBJ1-5,TRBD1,TRBV19,TGTGCCAGTAGACCCCCCGGGACAGGGAATCAGCCCCAGCATTTT,CASRPPGTGNQPQHF
.,TRBJ2-3,TRBD2,TRBV18,TGTGCCAGCTCCACTAGCGGGGGTTCTTTTAGCACAGATACGCAGTATTTT,CASSTSGGSFSTDTQYF
.,TRBJ2-5,TRBD2,TRBV5-1,TGCGCCAGCAGCTTGGCTGCGGGGGGGCTAGAGACCCAGTACTTC,CASSLAAGGLETQYF
.,TRBJ1-6,.,TRBV21-1,TGTGCCAGCAGCGAACTGAATTACTATAATTCACCCCTCCACTTT,CASSELNYYNSPLHF
.,TRBJ2-5,TRBD2,TRBV27,TGTGTCAGCACCCCCAGCGGGGGGAAAGAGACCCAGTACTTC,CVSTPSGGKETQYF
.,TRBJ1-1,.,TRBV11-2,TGTGCCAGCAGCCCGAGCGGGGGTTTCACTGAAGCTTTCTTT,CASSPSGGFTEAFF
.,TRBJ1-3,.,TRBV4-2,TGTGCCAGCAGCCAAGATTATGGCTTCTCTGGAAACACCATATATTTT,CASSQDYGFSGNTIYF
.,TRBJ2-4,TRBD2,TRBV2,TGTGCCAGCACTTCGAGTCTTTTAGCGGGGGCGAACATTCAGTACTTC,CASTSSLLAGANIQYF
.,TRBJ1-1,.,TRBV7-2,TGTGCCAGCAGCGCCATCCCGACAGGAGTCGCTGAAGCTTTCTTT,CASSAIPTGVAEAFF
.,TRBJ1-1,.,TRBV9,TGTGCCAGCAGCGCTCCGCCGGGCACTGAAGCTTTCTTT,CASSAPPGTEAFF
.,TRBJ1-3,TRBD1,TRBV7-6,TGTGCCAGCAGCCCTAACAGGGGAGGCGGAAACACCATATATTTT,CASSPNRGGGNTIYF
.,TRBJ2-5,TRBD2,TRBV10-3,TGTGCCATCAGTGGGAGTAGCGGGGGGGTGCGAGAGACCCAGTACTTC,CAISGSSGGVRETQYF
.,TRBJ2-7,.,TRBV30,TGTGCCTGGAGTGAGGTGTCAGCGGACGAGCAGTACTTC,CAWSEVSADEQYF
few,TRBJ1-2,.,TRBV30,TGTGCCTGGAGCCCAGGGGACTATGGCTACACCTTC,CAWSPGDYGYTF
few,TRBJ2-1,TRBD2,TRBV7-7,TGTGCCAGCAGCCGTGCGGGGGGCGCGATCAATGAGCAGTTCTTC,CASSRAGGAINEQFF
.,TRBJ2-7,.,TRBV7-2,TGTGCCAGCAGCTTAGAAGGGGGAGTGTCCTACGAGCAGTACTTC,CASSLEGGVSYEQYF
.,TRBJ1-2,.,TRBV10-2,TGCGCCAGCAGCACAGGCTCCACCTCCTATGGCTACACCTTC,CASSTGSTSYGYTF
.,TRBJ1-4,.,TRBV5-1,TGCGCCAGCAGCTCGGACAACTCTAATGAAAAACTGTTTTTT,CASSSDNSNEKLFF
.,TRBJ1-2,.,TRBV18,TGTGCCAGCTCACCCGGTTCCCGGGACAATCAGGATGGCTACACCTTC,CASSPGSRDNQDGYTF
.,TRBJ2-2,.,TRBV11-3,TGTGCCAGCAGCCCAAGCCCGAACACCGGGGAGCTGTTTTTT,CASSPSPNTGELFF
.,TRBJ2-5,.,TRBV5-1,TGCGCCAGCAGCTCGGACATCGGAGAGACCCAGTACTTC,CASSSDIGETQYF
few,TRBJ1-3,.,TRBV30,TGTGCCTGGAAGGGAGATCGCTCTGGAAACACCATATATTTT,CAWKGDRSGNTIYF
.,TRBJ1-1,.,TRBV23-1,TGCGCCAGCAGTCCGCCCCAGAGGATTGGACAGTCTCGCCCACGAGCTTTCTTT,CASSPPQRIGQSRPRAFF
.,TRBJ2-7,TRBD1,TRBV10-3,TGTGCCATCAGTGGGGCCCAGGGGGCCAACTACGAGCAGTACTTC,CAISGAQGANYEQYF
.,TRBJ1-2,TRBD1,TRBV6-4,TGTGCCAGCAGTGAAACAGGGGGCGCGTTATATGGCTACACCTTC,CASSETGGALYGYTF
.,TRBJ2-3,TRBD1,TRBV7-9,TGTGCCAGCAGCTCCCCGGTCGAGGGGGCGGAATCTAGCACAGATACGCAGTATTTT,CASSSPVEGAESSTDTQYF
.,TRBJ1-1,TRBD1,TRBV5-1,TGCGCCAGCAGCAATCAGGGGGTTAACACTGAAGCTTTCTTT,CASSNQGVNTEAFF
.,TRBJ2-3,.,TRBV7-8,TGTGCCAGCAGCGTATCACTAGAGCCTAGCACAGATACGCAGTATTTT,CASSVSLEPSTDTQYF
.,TRBJ2-1,TRBD2,TRBV30,TGTGCCTGGAGGAGGGGAAGGACGAAGCGGGGGGGCAATGAGCAGTTCTTC,CAWRRGRTKRGGNEQFF
.,TRBJ2-7,.,TRBV3-1/TRBV3-2,TGTGCCAGCAGCCAAGTCGCCTACGAGCAGTACTTC,CASSQVAYEQYF
.,TRBJ1-2,TRBD1,TRBV5-1,TGCGCCACCCAACCGGGACAGGGGTTTGGCTACACCTTC,CATQPGQGFGYTF